The entry below describes one T cell receptor (beta chain). What it binds is unknown. Per germline, CDR1 GTSNPN and CDR2 SVGIG (reference sequence). Trimming took 3 bases from V and 4 from J, leaving 12 bases between them. The CDR3 is 13 residues long. This entry is derived from a study of T cell responses to AZD1222 COVID-19 vaccine. The study, taken as a whole, reports: White British ancestry dominated among donors, who included more females, and clonal diversity was possibly underestimated.

Only in-frame clones appear in the TCRdb table, and some are missing; sequencing was by immunoSEQ multiplex PCR. The sample records 15,000 to 20,000 clones, 85% to 90% being singletons. The chain recombines TRBV30 with TRBJ1-2, with D hard to call. The specimen comprised peripheral blood, sampled 28 days after the second AZD1222 dose. The TCR originated in an adult who received the AZD1222 COVID-19 vaccine. The chain's CDR3 is CAWRGSSLYGYTF. CDR3 sequence (DNA): TGTGCCTGGAGAGGGAGCAGCCTCTATGGCTACACCTTC.